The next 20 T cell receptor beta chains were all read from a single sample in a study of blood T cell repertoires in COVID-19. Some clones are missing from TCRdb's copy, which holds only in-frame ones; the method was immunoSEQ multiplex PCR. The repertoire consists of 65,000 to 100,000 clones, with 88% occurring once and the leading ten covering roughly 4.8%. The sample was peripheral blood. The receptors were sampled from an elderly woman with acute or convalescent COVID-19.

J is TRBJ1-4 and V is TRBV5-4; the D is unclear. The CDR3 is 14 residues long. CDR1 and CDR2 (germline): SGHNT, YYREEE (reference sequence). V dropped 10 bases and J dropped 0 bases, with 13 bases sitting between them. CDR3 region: CAWSEGATNEKLFF. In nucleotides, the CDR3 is TGTGCCTGGTCGGAGGGAGCAACTAATGAAAAACTGTTTTTT. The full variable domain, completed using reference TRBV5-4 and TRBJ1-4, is ETGVTQSPTHLIKTRGQQVTLRCSSQSGHNTVSWYQQALGQGPQFIFQYYREEENGRGNFPPRFSGLQFPNYSSELNVNALELDDSALYLCAWSEGATNEKLFFGSGTQLSVL.

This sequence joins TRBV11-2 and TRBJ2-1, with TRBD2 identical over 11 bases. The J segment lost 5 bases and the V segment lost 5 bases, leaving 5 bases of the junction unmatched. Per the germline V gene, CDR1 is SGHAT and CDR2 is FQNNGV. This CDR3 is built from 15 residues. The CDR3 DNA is TGTGCCAGCAGCGGCCGACTAGCGGGAAACAATGAGCAGTTCTTC. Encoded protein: CASSGRLAGNNEQFF. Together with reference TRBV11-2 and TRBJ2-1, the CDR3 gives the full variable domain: EAGVAQSPRYKIIEKRQSVAFWCNPISGHATLYWYQQILGQGPKLLIQFQNNGVVDDSQLPKDRFSAERLKGVDSTLKIQPAKLEDSAVYLCASSGRLAGNNEQFFGPGTRLTVL.

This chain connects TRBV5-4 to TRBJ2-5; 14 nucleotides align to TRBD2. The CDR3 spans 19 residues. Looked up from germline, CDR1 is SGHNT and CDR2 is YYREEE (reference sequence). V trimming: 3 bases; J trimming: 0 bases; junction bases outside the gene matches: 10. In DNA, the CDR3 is TGTGCCAGCAGCTCTCCGGGACTAGCGGGGGCCAAGTACCAAGAGACCCAGTACTTC. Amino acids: CASSSPGLAGAKYQETQYF.

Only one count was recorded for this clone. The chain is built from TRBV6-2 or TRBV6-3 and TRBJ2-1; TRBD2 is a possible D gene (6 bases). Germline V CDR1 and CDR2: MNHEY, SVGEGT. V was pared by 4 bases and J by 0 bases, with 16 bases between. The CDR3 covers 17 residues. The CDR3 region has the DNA TGTGCCAGCAGTTTTCCCCGTGCGGGGCACTCCTACAATGAGCAGTTCTTC. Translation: CASSFPRAGHSYNEQFF.

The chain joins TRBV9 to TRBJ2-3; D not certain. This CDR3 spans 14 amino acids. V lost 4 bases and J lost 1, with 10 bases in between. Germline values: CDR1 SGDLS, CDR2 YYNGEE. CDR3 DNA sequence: TGTGCCAGCAGCTCCACCACTCGCACAGATACGCAGTATTTT. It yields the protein CASSSTTRTDTQYF.

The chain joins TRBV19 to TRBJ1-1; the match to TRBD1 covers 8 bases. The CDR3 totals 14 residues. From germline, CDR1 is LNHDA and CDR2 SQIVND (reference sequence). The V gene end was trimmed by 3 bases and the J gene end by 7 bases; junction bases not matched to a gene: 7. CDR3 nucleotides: TGTGCCAGTAGTATTGCGACAGGGGTTGGTGAAGCTTTCTTT. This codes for CASSIATGVGEAFF.

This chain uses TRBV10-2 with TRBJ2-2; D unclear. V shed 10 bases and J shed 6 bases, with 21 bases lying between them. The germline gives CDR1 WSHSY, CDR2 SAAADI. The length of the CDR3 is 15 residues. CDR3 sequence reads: CATSENRILAGELFF. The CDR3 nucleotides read TGCGCCACCTCTGAGAATCGCATACTTGCCGGGGAGCTGTTTTTT.

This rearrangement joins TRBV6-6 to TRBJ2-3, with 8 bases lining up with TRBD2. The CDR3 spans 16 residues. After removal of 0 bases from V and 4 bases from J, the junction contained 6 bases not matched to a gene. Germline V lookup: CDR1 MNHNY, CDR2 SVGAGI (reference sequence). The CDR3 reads CASSYSTGGRADTQYF. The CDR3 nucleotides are TGTGCCAGCAGTTACTCGACGGGGGGGCGGGCAGATACGCAGTATTTT.

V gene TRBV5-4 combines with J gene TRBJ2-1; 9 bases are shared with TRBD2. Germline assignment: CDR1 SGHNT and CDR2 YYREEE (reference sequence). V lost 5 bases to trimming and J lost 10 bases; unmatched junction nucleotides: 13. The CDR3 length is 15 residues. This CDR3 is CASRALSGGTREQFF. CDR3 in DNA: TGTGCCAGCAGGGCGCTGAGCGGGGGGACCCGGGAGCAGTTCTTC.

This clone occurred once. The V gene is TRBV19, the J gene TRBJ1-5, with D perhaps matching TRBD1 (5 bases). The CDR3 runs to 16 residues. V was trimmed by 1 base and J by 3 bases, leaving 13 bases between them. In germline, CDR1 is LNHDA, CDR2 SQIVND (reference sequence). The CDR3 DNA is TGTGCCAGTAGTATAGGCCCAGGGAACCCCAATCAGCCCCAGCATTTT. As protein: CASSIGPGNPNQPQHF.

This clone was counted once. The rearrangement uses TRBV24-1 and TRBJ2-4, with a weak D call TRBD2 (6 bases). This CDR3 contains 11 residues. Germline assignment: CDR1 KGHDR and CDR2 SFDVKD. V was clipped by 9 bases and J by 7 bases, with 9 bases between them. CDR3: CATSEGNIQYF. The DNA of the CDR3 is TGTGCCACCTCGGAGGGGAACATTCAGTACTTC.

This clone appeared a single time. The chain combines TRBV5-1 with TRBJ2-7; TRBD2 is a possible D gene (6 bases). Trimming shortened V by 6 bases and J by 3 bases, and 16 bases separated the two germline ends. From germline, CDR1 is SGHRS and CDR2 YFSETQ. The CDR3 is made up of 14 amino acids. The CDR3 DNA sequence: TGCGCCAGCACCCCAGGGACTGGCAACTACGAGCAGTACTTC. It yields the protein CASTPGTGNYEQYF.

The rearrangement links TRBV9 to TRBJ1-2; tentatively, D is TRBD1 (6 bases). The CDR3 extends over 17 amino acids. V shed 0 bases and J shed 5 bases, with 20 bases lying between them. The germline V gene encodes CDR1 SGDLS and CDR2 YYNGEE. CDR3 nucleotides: TGTGCCAGCAGCGTAGCGGGCAGCTCAAGGGGGTTTTATGGCTACACCTTC. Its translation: CASSVAGSSRGFYGYTF.

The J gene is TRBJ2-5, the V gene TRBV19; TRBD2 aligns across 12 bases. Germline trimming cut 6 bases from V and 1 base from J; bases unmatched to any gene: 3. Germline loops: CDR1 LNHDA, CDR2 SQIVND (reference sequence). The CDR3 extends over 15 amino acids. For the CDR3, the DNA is TGTGCCAGTAGAACACTAGCGGGGGGCCAAGAGACCCAGTACTTC. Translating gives CASRTLAGGQETQYF.

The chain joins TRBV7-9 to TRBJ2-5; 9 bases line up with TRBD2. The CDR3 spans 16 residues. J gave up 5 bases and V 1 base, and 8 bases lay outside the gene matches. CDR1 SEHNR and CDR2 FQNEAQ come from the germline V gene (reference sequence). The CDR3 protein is CASSLGLREGQETQYF. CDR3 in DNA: TGTGCCAGCAGCTTAGGTTTGCGGGAGGGCCAGGAGACCCAGTACTTC.

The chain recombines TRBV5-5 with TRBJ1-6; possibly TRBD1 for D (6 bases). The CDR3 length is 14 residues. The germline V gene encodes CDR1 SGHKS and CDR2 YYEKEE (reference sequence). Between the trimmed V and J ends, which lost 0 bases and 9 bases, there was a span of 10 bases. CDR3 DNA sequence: TGTGCCAGCAGCTTGGCAGGGGCCAGTTCACCCCTCCACTTT. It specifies CASSLAGASSPLHF.

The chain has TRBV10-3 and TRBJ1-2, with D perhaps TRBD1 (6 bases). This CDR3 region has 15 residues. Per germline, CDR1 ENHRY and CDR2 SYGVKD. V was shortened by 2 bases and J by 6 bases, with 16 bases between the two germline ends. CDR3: CAISEPPQGNHGYTF. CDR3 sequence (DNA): TGTGCCATCAGTGAGCCTCCCCAGGGGAACCATGGCTACACCTTC.

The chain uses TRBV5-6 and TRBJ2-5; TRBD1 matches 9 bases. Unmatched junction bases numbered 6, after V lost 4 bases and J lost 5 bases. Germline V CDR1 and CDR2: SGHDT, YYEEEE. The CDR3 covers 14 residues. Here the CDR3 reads CASSTRTGVETQYF. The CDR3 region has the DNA TGTGCCAGCAGCACCAGGACAGGGGTTGAGACCCAGTACTTC.

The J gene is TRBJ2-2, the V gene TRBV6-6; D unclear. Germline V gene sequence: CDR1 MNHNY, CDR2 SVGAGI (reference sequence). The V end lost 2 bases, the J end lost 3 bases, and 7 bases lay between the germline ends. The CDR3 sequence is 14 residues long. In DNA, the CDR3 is TGTGCCAGCAGTTACGTTTCTTACACCGGGGAGCTGTTTTTT. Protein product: CASSYVSYTGELFF.

The CDR3 protein is CASSPLAGSTDTQYF. Written as DNA, the CDR3 is TGTGCCAGCTCACCCTTAGCGGGGAGCACAGATACGCAGTATTTT. The rearrangement joins TRBV18 to TRBJ2-3; 8 bases are shared with TRBD2. CDR3 length: 15 residues. Germline V gene lookup returns CDR1 KGHSH and CDR2 LQKENI. The J segment lost 0 bases and the V segment lost 3 bases, leaving 2 bases of the junction unmatched. The full variable domain, rest sourced from reference TRBV18 and TRBJ2-3, is NAGVMQNPRHLVRRRGQEARLRCSPMKGHSHVYWYRQLPEEGLKFMVYLQKENIIDESGMPKERFSAEFPKEGPSILRIQQVVRGDSAAYFCASSPLAGSTDTQYFGPGTRLTVL.